Below, 16 T cell receptor beta chains from the same sample are listed, as sequenced in a study of blood T cell repertoires in COVID-19. Clones were sequenced by immunoSEQ multiplex PCR, and TCRdb holds only the in-frame ones, with some missing. The sample has fewer than 350,000 clones, approximately 91% seen once. Sequencing was done on a sample of PBMCs or T cells enriched from blood (not recorded which). The receptors derive from a woman between 40 and 50 years old with acute COVID-19.

V gene TRBV10-3 combines with J gene TRBJ2-1; D ambiguous. The CDR3 is made up of 12 amino acids. Germline V gives CDR1 ENHRY, CDR2 SYGVKD. V dropped 2 bases and J dropped 7 bases, with 6 bases sitting between them. CDR3 DNA sequence: TGTGCCATCAGTGAGCGAGAGAATGAGCAGTTCTTC. This codes for CAISERENEQFF.

This clone was seen just once. V usage is TRBV5-6 and J usage is TRBJ2-1; 9 bases agree with TRBD1. This CDR3 is 16 amino acids long. Looked up from germline, CDR1 is SGHDT and CDR2 is YYEEEE. V was pared by 5 bases and J by 9 bases, with 15 bases of the junction left unmatched. The CDR3 DNA sequence: TGTGCCAGCAGACGACCAGGGGGGACAGGGTTTAGTGAGCAGTTCTTC. The encoded protein is CASRRPGGTGFSEQFF.

The chain carries TRBV18 and TRBJ1-5; tentatively, D is TRBD1 (6 bases). Germline CDR1 KGHSH, CDR2 LQKENI. The CDR3 runs to 13 residues. Trimming stripped 5 bases from V and 5 bases from J, with 10 bases between. In DNA, the CDR3 is TGTGCCAGCTCAAGGGACATCTATCAGCCCCAGCATTTT. This gives the protein CASSRDIYQPQHF.

The chain couples TRBV24-1 to TRBJ2-3; tentative D call: TRBD1 (7 bases). This CDR3 spans 17 amino acids. Per the germline V gene, CDR1 is KGHDR and CDR2 is SFDVKD. V shed 4 bases and J shed 4 bases, with 20 bases lying between them. The CDR3 loop reads CATSEAGTPRGADTQYF. As DNA, the CDR3 is TGTGCCACCAGTGAGGCGGGGACCCCCAGGGGGGCAGATACGCAGTATTTT.

The chain links TRBV5-8 to TRBJ2-3; 8 nucleotides line up with TRBD2. CDR1 and CDR2 from the germline V gene are SGHTS and YDEGEE. Unmatched junction bases numbered 5, after V lost 0 bases and J lost 2 bases. The CDR3 has 16 residues. CDR3 sequence reads: CASSLVAGHTTDTQYF. DNA for the CDR3: TGTGCCAGCAGCTTGGTAGCGGGGCATACCACAGATACGCAGTATTTT.

V is TRBV10-3 and J is TRBJ2-7; D perhaps matches TRBD2 (5 bases). Germline V gives CDR1 ENHRY, CDR2 SYGVKD. V was cut by 7 bases and J by 5 bases, with 12 bases left in between. The length of the CDR3 is 12 residues. The CDR3 region has the DNA TGTGCCATCAACCTACTAGGTGACGAGCAGTACTTC. Translation gives CAINLLGDEQYF.

The chain links TRBV6-4 to TRBJ1-1; the D gene is possibly TRBD1 (6 bases). CDR1 and CDR2 (germline): MRHNA, SNTAGT. The CDR3 is made up of 14 amino acids. Trimming took off 5 bases at V and 2 bases at J, with 12 bases between the two ends. In DNA form, the CDR3 reads TGTGCCAGCAGTCCGGAACAGGGCAACACTGAAGCTTTCTTT. It encodes CASSPEQGNTEAFF.

This chain uses TRBV2 with TRBJ1-2, with D unclear. The CDR3 runs 13 residues. The germline V gene encodes CDR1 SNHLY and CDR2 FYNNEI. V was shortened by 6 bases and J by 7 bases, with 15 bases between the two germline ends. CDR3 sequence reads: CASRTFVLRGYTF. The CDR3 bases are TGTGCCAGCAGAACGTTCGTTCTGCGTGGCTACACCTTC. Full variable domain (rest looked up from reference TRBV2 and TRBJ1-2): EPEVTQTPSHQVTQMGQEVILRCVPISNHLYFYWYRQILGQKVEFLVSFYNNEISEKSEIFDDQFSVERPDGSNFTLKIRSTKLEDSAMYFCASRTFVLRGYTFGSGTRLTVV.

This clone was observed a few times. The V and J genes are TRBV30 and TRBJ1-2, with D maybe TRBD1 (5 bases). In germline, CDR1 is GTSNPN, CDR2 SVGIG (reference sequence). This CDR3 is built from 13 residues. Trimming left V 4 bases short and J 8 bases short, with 17 bases between. As DNA, the CDR3 is TGTGCCTGGACTCCAGGGATGGAGCAGGGCTACACCTTC. Translated, it gives CAWTPGMEQGYTF.

The chain combines TRBV6-5 with TRBJ2-5, with D tentatively TRBD2 (5 bases). The CDR3 length is 14 residues. Germline values: CDR1 MNHEY, CDR2 SVGAGI. V was cut by 4 bases and J by 5 bases, with 14 bases left in between. CDR3 coding DNA: TGTGCCAGCAGTTCTCTAGGGTCGGGGGAGACCCAGTACTTC. The encoded protein is CASSSLGSGETQYF.

The chain links TRBV7-2 to TRBJ2-3; possibly TRBD2 for D (5 bases). The V end lost 5 bases, the J end lost 1 base, and 7 bases lay between the germline ends. The CDR3 covers 13 residues. The V gene's germline CDR1 is SGHTA and CDR2 FQGNSA. In DNA, the CDR3 is TGTGCCAGCAGCGGAGGACGCACAGATACGCAGTATTTT. Translating gives CASSGGRTDTQYF.

The rearrangement uses TRBV7-2 and TRBJ1-1; the match to TRBD1 covers 10 bases. Germline CDR1 SGHTA, CDR2 FQGNSA. J gave up 0 bases and V 4 bases, and 5 bases lay outside the gene matches. The CDR3 covers 16 residues. The CDR3 reads CASSSRTGGMNTEAFF. The CDR3 DNA follows: TGTGCCAGCAGCTCACGGACAGGGGGAATGAACACTGAAGCTTTCTTT.

The chain couples TRBV11-2 to TRBJ2-5; D remains ambiguous. This CDR3 is 13 amino acids long. The germline gives CDR1 SGHAT, CDR2 FQNNGV. Trimming removed 0 bases at V and 5 bases at J, with 7 bases between. CDR3 nucleotides: TGTGCCAGCAGCTTAGATTCTCTTGAGACCCAGTACTTC. Translated, it gives CASSLDSLETQYF.

The chain uses TRBV5-1 and TRBJ2-1, with 11 bases that match TRBD2. V trimming: 0 bases; J trimming: 8 bases; junction bases outside the gene matches: 7. Per germline, CDR1 SGHRS and CDR2 YFSETQ. This CDR3 contains 16 residues. The CDR3 region has the DNA TGCGCCAGCAGCTTGGCCCTAGCGGGGGGCTCGGATGAGCAGTTCTTC. As protein: CASSLALAGGSDEQFF.

The chain links TRBV5-8 to TRBJ2-3; TRBD2 matches at 9 bases. The CDR3 extends over 15 amino acids. J gave up 4 bases and V 1 base, and 4 bases lay outside the gene matches. Germline V gene sequence: CDR1 SGHTS, CDR2 YDEGEE. The CDR3 nucleotides are TGTGCCAGCAGCTTGCTAGCGGGGTGGGCAGATACGCAGTATTTT. It yields the protein CASSLLAGWADTQYF. The whole variable domain, filled in from reference TRBV5-8 and TRBJ2-3, reads EAGVTQSPTHLIKTRGQQATLRCSPISGHTSVYWYQQALGLGLQFLLWYDEGEERNRGNFPPRFSGRQFPNYSSELNVNALELEDSALYLCASSLLAGWADTQYFGPGTRLTVL.

The J gene is TRBJ1-6, the V gene TRBV18; D remains unclear. Trimming shortened V by 6 bases and J by 0 bases, and 6 bases separated the two germline ends. The CDR3 has 14 amino acids. Germline V lookup: CDR1 KGHSH, CDR2 LQKENI. CDR3 residues: CASSGSSYNSPLHF. The CDR3 DNA reads as TGTGCCAGCTCCGGGAGCTCCTATAATTCACCCCTCCACTTT.